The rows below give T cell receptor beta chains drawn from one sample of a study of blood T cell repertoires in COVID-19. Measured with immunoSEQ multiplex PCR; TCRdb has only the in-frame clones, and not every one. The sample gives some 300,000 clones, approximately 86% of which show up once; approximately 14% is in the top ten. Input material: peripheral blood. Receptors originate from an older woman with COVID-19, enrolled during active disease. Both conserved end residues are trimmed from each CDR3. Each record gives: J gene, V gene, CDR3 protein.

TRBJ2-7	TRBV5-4	ASSPAGDSSYEQY
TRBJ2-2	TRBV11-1	ASSQGLAGTGELF
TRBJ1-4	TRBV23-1	ASSNREGVKLF
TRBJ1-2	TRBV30	AWNQNLYGYT
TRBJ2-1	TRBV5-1	ASTPSGDAYSYNEQF
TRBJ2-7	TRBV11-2	ASSLKADYSGAPYEQY
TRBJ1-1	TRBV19	ASSITGVNTEAF
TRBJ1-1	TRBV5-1	ASSLAPTGGATEAF
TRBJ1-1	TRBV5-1	ASSLDDRGDTEAF
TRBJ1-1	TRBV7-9	ASSRTDEGLEAF
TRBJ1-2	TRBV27	ASSGEAGLDGYT
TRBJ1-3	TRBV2	ASRGQGGNTIY
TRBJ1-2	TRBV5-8	ASSLGQGDGYT
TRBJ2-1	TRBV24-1	ATSDSGGAGDEQF
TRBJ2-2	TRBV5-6	ASSLTPGQGGTGELF
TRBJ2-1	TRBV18	ASSPSGTAYNEQF
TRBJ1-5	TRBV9	ASSVLPGLNQPQH
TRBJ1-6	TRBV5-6	ASARQGADSPLH
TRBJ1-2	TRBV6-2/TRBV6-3	ASSQRQGGLGNYGYT
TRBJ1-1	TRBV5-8	ASSSPSAAQGNTEAF
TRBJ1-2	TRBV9	ASRPVGGNGYT
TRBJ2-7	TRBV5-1	ASSLATGGSYEQY
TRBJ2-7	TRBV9	ASSVEGRGSSEQY
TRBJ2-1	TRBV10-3	ATGLEGEQF
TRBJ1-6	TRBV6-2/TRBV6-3	ASSQRQGHRNSPLH
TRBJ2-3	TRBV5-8	ASSLARGTDTQY
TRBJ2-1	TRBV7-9	ASSPPSGGENNEQF
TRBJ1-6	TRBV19	ASSIQDRGSYNSPLH
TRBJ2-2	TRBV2	ASSEGTTNTGELF